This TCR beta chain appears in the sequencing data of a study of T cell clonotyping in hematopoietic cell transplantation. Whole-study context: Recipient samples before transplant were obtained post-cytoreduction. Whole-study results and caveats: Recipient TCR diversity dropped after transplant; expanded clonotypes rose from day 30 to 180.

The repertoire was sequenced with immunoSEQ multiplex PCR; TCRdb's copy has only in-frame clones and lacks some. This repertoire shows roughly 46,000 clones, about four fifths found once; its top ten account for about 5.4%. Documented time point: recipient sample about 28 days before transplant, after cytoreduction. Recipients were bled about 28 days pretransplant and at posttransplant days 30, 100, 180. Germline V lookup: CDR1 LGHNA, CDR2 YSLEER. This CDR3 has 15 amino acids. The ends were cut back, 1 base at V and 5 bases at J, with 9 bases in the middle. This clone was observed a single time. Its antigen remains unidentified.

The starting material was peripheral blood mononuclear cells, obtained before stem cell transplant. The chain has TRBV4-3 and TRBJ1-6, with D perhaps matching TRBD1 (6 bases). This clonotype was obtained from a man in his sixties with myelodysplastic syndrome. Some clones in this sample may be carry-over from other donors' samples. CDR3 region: CASSQVQGNNSPLHF. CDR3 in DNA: TGCGCCAGCAGCCAAGTTCAGGGGAATAATTCACCCCTCCACTTT.